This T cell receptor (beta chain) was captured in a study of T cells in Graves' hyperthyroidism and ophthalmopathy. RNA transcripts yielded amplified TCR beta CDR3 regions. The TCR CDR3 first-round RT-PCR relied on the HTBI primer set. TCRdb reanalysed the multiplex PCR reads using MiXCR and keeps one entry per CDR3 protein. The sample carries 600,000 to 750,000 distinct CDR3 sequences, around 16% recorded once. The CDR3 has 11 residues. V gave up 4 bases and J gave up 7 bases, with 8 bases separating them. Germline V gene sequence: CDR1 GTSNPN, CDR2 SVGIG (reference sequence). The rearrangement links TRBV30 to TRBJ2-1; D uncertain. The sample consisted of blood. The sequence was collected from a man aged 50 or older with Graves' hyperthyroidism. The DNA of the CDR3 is TGTGCCTGGAACAGTCTTAATGAGCAGTTCTTC. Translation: CAWNSLNEQFF. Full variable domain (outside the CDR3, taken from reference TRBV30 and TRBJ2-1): SQTIHQWPATLVQPVGSPLSLECTVEGTSNPNLYWYRQAAGRGLQLLFYSVGIGQISSEVPQNLSASRPQDRQFILSSKKLLLSDSGFYLCAWNSLNEQFFGPGTRLTVL.